This T cell receptor (beta chain) was observed in a study of blood T cell repertoires in COVID-19. CDR1 is SGHTA and CDR2 is FQGTGA in the germline V gene. J gave up 1 base and V 1 base, and 4 bases lay outside the gene matches. The CDR3 is 16 amino acids. Per the original methods: Amplified reference gene primers provided the basis for estimating nucleated cell counts. TCRdb's table, derived via immunoSEQ multiplex PCR, lists solely in-frame clones and lacks some. Clone size and V and J calls were adopted from that table, with D and trimming inferred from the DNA. Here the sample spans around 220,000 clones, 88% being singletons.

Sequenced input: peripheral blood. The TCR originated in a woman aged 40 to 50 who had recovered from COVID-19. The rearrangement joins TRBV7-3 to TRBJ2-3; the match to TRBD2 covers 8 bases. The CDR3 reads CASSLMSLAGTDTQYF. CDR3 bases: TGTGCCAGCAGCTTAATGTCACTAGCGGGCACAGATACGCAGTATTTT.